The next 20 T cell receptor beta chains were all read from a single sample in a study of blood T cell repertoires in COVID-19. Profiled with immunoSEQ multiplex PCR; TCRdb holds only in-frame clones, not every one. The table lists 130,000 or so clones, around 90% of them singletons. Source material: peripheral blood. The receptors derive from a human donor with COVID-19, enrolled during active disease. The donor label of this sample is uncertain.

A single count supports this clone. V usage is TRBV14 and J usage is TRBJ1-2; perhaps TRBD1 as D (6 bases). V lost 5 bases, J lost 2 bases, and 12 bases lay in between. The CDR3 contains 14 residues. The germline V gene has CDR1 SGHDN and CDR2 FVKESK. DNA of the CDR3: TGTGCCAGCAGCTCCTGGACAGAGAACTATGGCTACACCTTC. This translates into CASSSWTENYGYTF.

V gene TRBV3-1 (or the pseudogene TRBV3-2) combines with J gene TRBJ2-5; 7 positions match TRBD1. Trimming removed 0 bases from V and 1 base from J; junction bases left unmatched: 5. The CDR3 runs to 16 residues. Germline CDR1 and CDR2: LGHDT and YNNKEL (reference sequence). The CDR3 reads CASSQDLSGGQETQYF. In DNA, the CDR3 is TGTGCCAGCAGCCAAGATCTTTCAGGGGGCCAAGAGACCCAGTACTTC.

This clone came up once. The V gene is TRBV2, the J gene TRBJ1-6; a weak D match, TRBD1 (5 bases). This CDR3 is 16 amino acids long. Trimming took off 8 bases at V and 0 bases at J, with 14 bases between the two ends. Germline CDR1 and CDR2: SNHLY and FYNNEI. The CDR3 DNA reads TGTGCCAGCTTGGGACGGGGGAGCTCCTATAATTCACCCCTCCACTTT. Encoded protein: CASLGRGSSYNSPLHF.

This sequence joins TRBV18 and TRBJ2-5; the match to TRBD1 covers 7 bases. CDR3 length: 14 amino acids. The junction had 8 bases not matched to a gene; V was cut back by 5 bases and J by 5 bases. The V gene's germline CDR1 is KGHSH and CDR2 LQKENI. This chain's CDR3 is CASSSNLQGETQYF. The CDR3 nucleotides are TGTGCCAGCTCATCCAACTTACAGGGGGAGACCCAGTACTTC.

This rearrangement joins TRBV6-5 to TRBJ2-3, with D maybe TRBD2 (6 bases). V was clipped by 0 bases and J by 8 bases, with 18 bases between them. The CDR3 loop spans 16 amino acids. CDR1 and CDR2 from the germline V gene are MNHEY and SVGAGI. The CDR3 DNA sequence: TGTGCCAGCAGTTACTCCGGGACTGCCGCACGCACTACGCAGTATTTT. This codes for CASSYSGTAARTTQYF.

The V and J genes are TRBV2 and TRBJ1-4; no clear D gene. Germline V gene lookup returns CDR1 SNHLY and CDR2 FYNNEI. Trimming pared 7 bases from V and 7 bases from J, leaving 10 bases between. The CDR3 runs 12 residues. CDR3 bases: TGTGCCAGCACCACCCCGGGTGAAAAACTGTTTTTT. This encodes CASTTPGEKLFF.

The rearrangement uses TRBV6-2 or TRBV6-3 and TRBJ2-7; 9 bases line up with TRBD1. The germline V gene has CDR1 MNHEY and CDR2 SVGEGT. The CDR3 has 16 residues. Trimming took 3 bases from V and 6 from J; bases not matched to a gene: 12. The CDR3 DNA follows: TGTGCCAGCAGTTATAAAGGAGGGGGACAGGGACCCGAGCAGTACTTC. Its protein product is CASSYKGGGQGPEQYF.

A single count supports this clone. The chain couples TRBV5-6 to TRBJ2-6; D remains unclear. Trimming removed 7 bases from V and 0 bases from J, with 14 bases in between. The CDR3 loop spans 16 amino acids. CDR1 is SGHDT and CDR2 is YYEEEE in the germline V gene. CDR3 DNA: TGTGCCAGCTTTCCTCGGCGGCTCTCTGGGGCCAACGTCCTGACTTTC. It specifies CASFPRRLSGANVLTF.

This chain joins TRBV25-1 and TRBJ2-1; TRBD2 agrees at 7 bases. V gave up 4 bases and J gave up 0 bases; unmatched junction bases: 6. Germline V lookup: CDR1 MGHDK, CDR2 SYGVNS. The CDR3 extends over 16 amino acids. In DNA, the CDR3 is TGTGCCAGCAGTGGCGGGGGTGTTCCCTCCTACAATGAGCAGTTCTTC. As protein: CASSGGGVPSYNEQFF.

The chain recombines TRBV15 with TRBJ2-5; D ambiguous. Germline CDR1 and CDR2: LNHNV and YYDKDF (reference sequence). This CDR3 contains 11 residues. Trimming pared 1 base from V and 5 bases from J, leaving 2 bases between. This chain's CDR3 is CATSRAETQYF. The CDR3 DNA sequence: TGTGCCACCAGCAGAGCGGAGACCCAGTACTTC.

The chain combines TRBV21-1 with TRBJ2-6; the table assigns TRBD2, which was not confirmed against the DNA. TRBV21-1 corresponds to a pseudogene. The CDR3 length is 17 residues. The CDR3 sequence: CASSDCSEPSGANVLTF. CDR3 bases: TGTGCCAGCAGCGATTGCAGCGAGCCCTCTGGGGCCAACGTCCTGACTTTC.

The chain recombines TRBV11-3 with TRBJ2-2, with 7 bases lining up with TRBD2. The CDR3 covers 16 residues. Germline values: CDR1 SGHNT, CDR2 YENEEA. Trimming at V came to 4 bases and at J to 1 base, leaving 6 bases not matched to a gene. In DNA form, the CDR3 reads TGTGCCAGCAGCTCCCTGGGAGGGATGAACACCGGGGAGCTGTTTTTT. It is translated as CASSSLGGMNTGELFF.

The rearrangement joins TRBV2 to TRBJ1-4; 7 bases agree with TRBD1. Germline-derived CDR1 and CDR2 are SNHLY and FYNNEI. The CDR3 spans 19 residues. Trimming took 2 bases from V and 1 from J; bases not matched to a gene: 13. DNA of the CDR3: TGTGCCAGCAGTGAACCCAAGGAAACAGGGGATGAAACTAATGAAAAACTGTTTTTT. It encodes CASSEPKETGDETNEKLFF.

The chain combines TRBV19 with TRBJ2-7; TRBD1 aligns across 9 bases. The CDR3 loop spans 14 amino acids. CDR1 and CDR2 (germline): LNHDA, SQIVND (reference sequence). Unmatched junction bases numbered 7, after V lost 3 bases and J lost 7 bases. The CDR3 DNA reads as TGTGCCAGTAGTATTCGGGGACAGGGTGGTGAGCAGTACTTC. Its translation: CASSIRGQGGEQYF.

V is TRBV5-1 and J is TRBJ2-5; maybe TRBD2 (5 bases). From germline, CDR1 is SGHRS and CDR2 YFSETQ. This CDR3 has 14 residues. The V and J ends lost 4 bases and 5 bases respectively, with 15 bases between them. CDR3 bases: TGCGCCAGCAGCGAGGGCCGGGCGAGGGAGACCCAGTACTTC. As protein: CASSEGRARETQYF.

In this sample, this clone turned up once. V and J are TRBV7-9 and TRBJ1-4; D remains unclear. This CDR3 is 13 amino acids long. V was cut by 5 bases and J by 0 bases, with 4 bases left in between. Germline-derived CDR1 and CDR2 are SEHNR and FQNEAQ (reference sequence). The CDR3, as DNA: TGTGCCAGCAGCCCGTCAACTAATGAAAAACTGTTTTTT. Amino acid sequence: CASSPSTNEKLFF.

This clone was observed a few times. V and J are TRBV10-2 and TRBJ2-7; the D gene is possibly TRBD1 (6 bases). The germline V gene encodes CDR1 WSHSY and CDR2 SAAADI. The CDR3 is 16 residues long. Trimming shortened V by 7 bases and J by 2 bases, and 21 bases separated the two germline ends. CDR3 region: CASMITSDSSAYEQYF. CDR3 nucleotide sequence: TGCGCCAGCATGATTACCTCGGACAGCTCGGCCTACGAGCAGTACTTC.

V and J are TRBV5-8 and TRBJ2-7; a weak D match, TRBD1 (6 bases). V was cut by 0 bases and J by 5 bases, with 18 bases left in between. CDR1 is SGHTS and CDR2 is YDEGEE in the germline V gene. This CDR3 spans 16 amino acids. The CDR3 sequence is CASSLAGANRLNEQYF. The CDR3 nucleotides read TGTGCCAGCAGCTTGGCAGGGGCGAACCGTCTTAACGAGCAGTACTTC.

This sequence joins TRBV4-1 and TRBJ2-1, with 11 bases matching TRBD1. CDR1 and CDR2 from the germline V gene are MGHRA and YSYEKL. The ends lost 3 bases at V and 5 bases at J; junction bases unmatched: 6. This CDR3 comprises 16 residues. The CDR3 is CASSQAPGQGDNEQFF. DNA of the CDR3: TGCGCCAGCAGCCAGGCCCCGGGACAGGGGGACAATGAGCAGTTCTTC.

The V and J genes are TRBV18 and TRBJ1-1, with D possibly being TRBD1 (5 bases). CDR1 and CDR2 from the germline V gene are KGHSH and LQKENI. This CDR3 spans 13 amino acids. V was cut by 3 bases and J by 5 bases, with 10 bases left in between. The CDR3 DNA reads TGTGCCAGCTCACCCGACGGGGGAACTGAAGCTTTCTTT. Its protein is CASSPDGGTEAFF.